The 8 T cell receptor beta chains below come from one sample, sequenced in a study of T-cell memory formation after mild COVID-19. Each CDR3 protein gets one entry after TCRdb re-called the 5' RACE reads with MiXCR. Among about 200,000 distinct CDR3 sequences listed, around 9.1% were seen once. Material: PBMCs or a T cell subset sorted from them (not recorded which). The receptors were gathered from a man aged 18 to 29 who had mild COVID-19 (a few samples of this study predate the infection). Cell type and time point are not known.

This clonotype showed up just a few times. The chain combines TRBV9 with TRBJ2-5; TRBD1 might be the D (6 bases). V lost 0 bases and J 5 bases, leaving 11 bases between the germline ends. Per the germline V gene, CDR1 is SGDLS and CDR2 is YYNGEE. The CDR3 runs 14 residues. CDR3 in amino acids: CASSVVGGRETQYF. CDR3 nucleotides: TGTGCCAGCAGCGTAGTTGGGGGCCGGGAGACCCAGTACTTC.

The V call is TRBV7-6, the J call TRBJ1-1; 8 positions match TRBD1. This CDR3 comprises 14 residues. The ends lost 5 bases at V and 5 bases at J; junction bases unmatched: 7. Looked up from germline, CDR1 is SGHVS and CDR2 is FNYEAQ. The CDR3 DNA sequence: TGTGCCAGCAGCGCTGACAGGGGTTGGACTGAAGCTTTCTTT. Protein product: CASSADRGWTEAFF.

This sequence joins TRBV7-2 and TRBJ2-5; D is uncertain. Germline V gene data show CDR1 as SGHTA and CDR2 as FQGNSA. The CDR3 totals 12 residues. V lost 3 bases and J 6 bases, leaving 8 bases between the germline ends. CDR3 DNA sequence: TGTGCCAGCAGCTTCCATGGGCAGACCCAGTACTTC. This gives the protein CASSFHGQTQYF.

This clonotype was seen at least ten times. The chain uses TRBV7-3 and TRBJ2-3; D is perhaps TRBD2 (6 bases). This CDR3 has 15 amino acids. The V gene's germline CDR1 is SGHTA and CDR2 FQGTGA. The V end was cut by 2 bases, the J end by 4 bases, with 13 bases between. CDR3 nucleotide sequence: TGTGCCAGCAGCTTAGCGGGGACGGGCGCAGATACGCAGTATTTT. Translating it yields CASSLAGTGADTQYF.

In its sample, this clonotype was seen a few times. The V gene is TRBV6-1, the J gene TRBJ2-1, with D possibly matching TRBD2 (6 bases). CDR1 is MNHNS, CDR2 SASEGT, per germline. The V and J ends lost 4 bases and 9 bases respectively, with 16 bases between them. The CDR3 totals 14 residues. CDR3 nucleotides: TGTGCCAGCAGTGTCCGGGCCCTGCGGGGTGAGCAGTTCTTC. It translates to CASSVRALRGEQFF.

This clonotype was counted at least ten times. This chain connects TRBV20-1 to TRBJ2-1, with 9 bases aligning to TRBD1. Germline V gene lookup returns CDR1 DFQATT and CDR2 SNEGSKA (reference sequence). The CDR3 contains 15 residues. V lost 2 bases and J lost 3; bases outside the gene matches: 5. The CDR3 loop is CSARQRQGGYNEQFF. CDR3 bases: TGCAGTGCTAGACAACGACAGGGGGGCTACAATGAGCAGTTCTTC.

This clonotype was seen at least ten times. The rearrangement joins TRBV24-1 to TRBJ2-2; maybe TRBD1 (5 bases). CDR1 is KGHDR and CDR2 is SFDVKD in the germline V gene. Deletions cut 2 bases from V and 0 bases from J, with 9 bases between. The CDR3 runs to 16 residues. Here the CDR3 reads CATSDWAGSNTGELFF. CDR3 nucleotide sequence: TGTGCCACCAGTGATTGGGCAGGGTCGAACACCGGGGAGCTGTTTTTT.

At least ten counts were recorded for this clonotype. J is TRBJ2-3 and V is TRBV4-2, with 8 bases fitting TRBD2. The CDR3 contains 21 residues. CDR1 is LGHNA and CDR2 is YNFKEQ in the germline V gene. V lost 0 bases to trimming and J lost 4 bases; unmatched junction nucleotides: 21. CDR3 protein: CASSQDGTRVAKRGRSDTQYF. The CDR3 DNA is TGTGCCAGCAGCCAAGATGGGACCCGGGTAGCGAAGCGGGGGAGATCAGATACGCAGTATTTT.